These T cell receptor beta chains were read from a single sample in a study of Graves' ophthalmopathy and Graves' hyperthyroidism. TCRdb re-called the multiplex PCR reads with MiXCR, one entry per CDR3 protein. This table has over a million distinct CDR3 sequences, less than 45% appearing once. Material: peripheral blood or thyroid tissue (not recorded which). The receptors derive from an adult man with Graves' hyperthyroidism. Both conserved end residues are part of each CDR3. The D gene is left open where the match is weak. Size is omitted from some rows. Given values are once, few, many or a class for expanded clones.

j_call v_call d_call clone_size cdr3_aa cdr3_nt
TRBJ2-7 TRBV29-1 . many CSVEGGRGYEQYF TGCAGCGTTGAAGGGGGCAGGGGATACGAGCAGTACTTC
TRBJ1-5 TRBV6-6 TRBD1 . CASSTPFGTGGGNSNQPQHF TGTGCCAGCAGTACCCCCTTTGGGACAGGGGGCGGCAATAGCAATCAGCCCCAGCATTTT
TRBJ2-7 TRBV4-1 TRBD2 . CASSQEVIRMSGGYEQYF TGCGCCAGCAGCCAAGAAGTAATTCGTATGTCGGGAGGCTACGAGCAGTACTTC
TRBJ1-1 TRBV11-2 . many CASSLGLVGNTEAFF TGTGCCAGCAGCTTAGGGCTTGTGGGGAACACTGAAGCTTTCTTT
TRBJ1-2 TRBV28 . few CASQGAYSYTF TGTGCCAGCCAGGGTGCCTATAGCTACACCTTC
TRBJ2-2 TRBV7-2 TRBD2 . CASSSRRTLAPNTGELFF TGTGCCAGCAGCTCCCGCCGGACACTAGCGCCTAACACCGGGGAGCTGTTTTTT
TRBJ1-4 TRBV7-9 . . CASSLGAITEKLFF TGTGCCAGCAGCCTCGGGGCAATAACTGAAAAACTGTTTTTT
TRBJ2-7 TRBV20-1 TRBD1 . CSADDRASYEQYF TGCAGTGCTGACGACAGGGCGTCCTACGAGCAGTACTTC
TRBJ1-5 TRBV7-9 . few CASSLGHEHF TGTGCCAGCAGCTTAGGCCACGAGCATTTT
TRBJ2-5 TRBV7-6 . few CASSRRGSRETQYF TGTGCCAGCAGCCGGCGAGGGTCTAGGGAGACCCAGTACTTC
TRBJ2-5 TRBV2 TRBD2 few CASSELAGKETQYF TGTGCCAGCAGTGAACTAGCGGGTAAAGAGACCCAGTACTTC
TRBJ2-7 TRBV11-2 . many CASSFGGSEQYF TGTGCCAGCAGCTTCGGCGGTTCCGAGCAGTACTTC
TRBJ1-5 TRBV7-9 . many CASSSWGRAEPQHF TGTGCCAGCAGCTCATGGGGCAGGGCTGAGCCCCAGCATTTT
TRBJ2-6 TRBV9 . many CASSPRGGSGANVLTF TGTGCCAGCAGCCCCCGTGGGGGCTCTGGGGCCAACGTCCTGACTTTC
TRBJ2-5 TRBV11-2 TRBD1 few CASSFLGQGLETQYF TGTGCCAGCAGTTTCCTGGGACAGGGACTGGAGACCCAGTACTTC
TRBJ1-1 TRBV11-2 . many CASSRIQGFPNTEAFF TGTGCCAGCAGCCGCATACAGGGCTTCCCGAACACTGAAGCTTTCTTT
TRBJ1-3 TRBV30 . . CAWSLASGNTIYF TGTGCCTGGTCTCTGGCGTCTGGAAACACCATATATTTT
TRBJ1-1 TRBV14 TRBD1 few CASRKSGGRGTEAFF TGTGCCAGCAGGAAATCAGGGGGCAGAGGGACTGAAGCTTTCTTT
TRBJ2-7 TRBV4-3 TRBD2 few CASSQTRGGYEQYF TGCGCCAGCAGCCAAACCCGCGGGGGGTACGAGCAGTACTTC
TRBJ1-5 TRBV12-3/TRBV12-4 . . CASSSFPEGVQPQHF TGTGCCAGCAGTTCCTTCCCGGAGGGGGTTCAGCCCCAGCATTTT
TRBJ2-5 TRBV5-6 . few CASSPRGAQETQYF TGTGCCAGCAGCCCCCGTGGGGCCCAAGAGACCCAGTACTTC
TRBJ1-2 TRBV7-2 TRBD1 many CASSLEIGTGWNYGYTF TGTGCCAGCAGCTTAGAAATCGGGACAGGGTGGAACTATGGCTACACCTTC
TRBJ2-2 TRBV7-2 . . CASSFDYRRSRNTGELFF TGTGCCAGCAGCTTTGACTACCGAAGGTCCCGGAACACCGGGGAGCTGTTTTTT
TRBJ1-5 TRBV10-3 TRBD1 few CAISGQGAGETQHF TGTGCCATCAGCGGACAGGGGGCGGGCGAGACCCAGCATTTT
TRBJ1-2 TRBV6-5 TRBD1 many CASQRDREDGYTF TGTGCCAGCCAACGTGACAGGGAAGATGGCTACACCTTC
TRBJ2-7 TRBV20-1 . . CSASRTRSYEQYF TGCAGTGCTAGTCGGACAAGATCCTACGAGCAGTACTTC
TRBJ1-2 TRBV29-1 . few CSVENQDSYGYTF TGCAGCGTTGAGAACCAGGACTCTTATGGCTACACCTTC
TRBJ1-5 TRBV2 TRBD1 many CASSGDREGQPQHF TGTGCCAGCAGTGGGGACAGGGAAGGTCAGCCCCAGCATTTT
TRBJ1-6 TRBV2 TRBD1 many CASQGTGNSPLHF TGTGCCAGTCAGGGGACAGGAAATTCACCCCTCCACTTT
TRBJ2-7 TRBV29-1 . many CSVVSARTALSTEQYF TGCAGCGTTGTCTCGGCACGCACAGCGCTTAGCACCGAGCAGTACTTC
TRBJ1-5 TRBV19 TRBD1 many CASTRQGSNQPQHF TGTGCCAGTACCAGACAGGGTAGCAATCAGCCCCAGCATTTT
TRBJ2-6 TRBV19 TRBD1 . CASSRGQGFSGANVLTF TGTGCCAGCAGCCGAGGACAGGGGTTTTCTGGGGCCAACGTCCTGACTTTC
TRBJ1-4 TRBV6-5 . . CATGADSWEKLFF TGTGCCACCGGAGCCGACAGTTGGGAAAAACTGTTTTTT
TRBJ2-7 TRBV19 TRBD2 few CASSIDWTRQYEQYF TGTGCCAGTAGTATAGACTGGACTAGACAATACGAGCAGTACTTC
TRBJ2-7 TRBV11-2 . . CASSLKGPSNLYEQYF TGTGCCAGCAGCCTAAAGGGACCGTCAAACCTCTACGAGCAGTACTTC
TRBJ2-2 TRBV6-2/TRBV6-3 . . CASSYSGRVGTGELFF TGTGCCAGCAGTTACTCCGGCAGGGTTGGCACCGGGGAGCTGTTTTTT
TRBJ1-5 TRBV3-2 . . CASSQDSRPQHF TGTGCCAGCAGCCAAGATTCCCGGCCCCAGCATTTT
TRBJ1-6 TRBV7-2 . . CASSFSSGGTEAPLHF TGTGCCAGCAGCTTTTCGTCTGGCGGGACCGAGGCACCCCTCCACTTT
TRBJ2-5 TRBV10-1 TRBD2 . CASSEPQRTSAETQYF TGCGCCAGCAGTGAGCCCCAGAGGACTAGCGCGGAGACCCAGTACTTC
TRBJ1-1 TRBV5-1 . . CASSLEGSVNTEAFF TGCGCCAGCAGCTTGGAAGGTTCGGTCAACACTGAAGCTTTCTTT
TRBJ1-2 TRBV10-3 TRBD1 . CAISPGSGGPYGYTF TGTGCCATCAGTCCCGGGTCAGGGGGCCCCTATGGCTACACCTTC
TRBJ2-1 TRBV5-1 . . CASSLELANEQFF TGCGCCAGCAGCTTGGAGCTAGCCAATGAGCAGTTCTTC
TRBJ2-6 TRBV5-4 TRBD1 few CASSGRQGGSGSGANVLTF TGTGCCAGCAGCGGCCGACAGGGGGGAAGTGGCTCTGGGGCCAACGTCCTGACTTTC
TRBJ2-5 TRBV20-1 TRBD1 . CSADRARSDETRYF TGCAGTGCTGACAGGGCGAGGTCGGATGAGACCCGGTACTTC
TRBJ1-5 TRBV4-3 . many CASSQDSRQPQHF TGCGCCAGCAGCCAAGATTCCCGCCAGCCCCAGCATTTT
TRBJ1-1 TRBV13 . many CASSSRTENTEAFF TGTGCCAGCAGCTCACGGACAGAGAACACTGAAGCTTTCTTT
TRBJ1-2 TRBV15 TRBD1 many CATSRNPSWTGGGGYTF TGTGCCACCAGCAGAAATCCCTCCTGGACAGGCGGAGGTGGCTACACCTTC
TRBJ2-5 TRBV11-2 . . CASSLDRHIQETQYF TGTGCCAGCAGCTTAGATCGACACATCCAAGAGACCCAGTACTTC
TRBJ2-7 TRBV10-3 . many CAISDATYEQYF TGTGCCATCAGTGATGCCACCTACGAGCAGTACTTC
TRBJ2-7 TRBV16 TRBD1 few CASSQSGTAYEQYF TGTGCCAGCAGCCAATCGGGGACAGCGTACGAGCAGTACTTC
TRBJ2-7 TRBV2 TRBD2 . CASSDLVLAETGEQYF TGTGCCAGCAGTGATCTAGTCCTAGCGGAGACCGGGGAGCAGTACTTC
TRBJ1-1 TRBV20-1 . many CSARTGVNTEAFF TGCAGTGCTAGAACGGGGGTGAACACTGAAGCTTTCTTT
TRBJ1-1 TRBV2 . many CASSVLSRSEGAFF TGTGCCAGCAGTGTCCTGAGCCGGTCCGAGGGGGCTTTCTTT
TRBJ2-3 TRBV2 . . CASMRFADTQYF TGTGCCAGCATGCGGTTCGCAGATACGCAGTATTTT
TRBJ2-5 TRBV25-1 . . CASSERRGGTQYF TGTGCCAGCAGTGAGAGGCGAGGGGGGACCCAGTACTTC